This entry features one TCR beta chain sequence. Its recognized antigen is unknown. The record has no base qualities; no much larger clone is one base away. Peripheral blood CD8+ and CD4+ T cells from healthy donors, Susac syndrome patients and multiple sclerosis patients were profiled by high-throughput TCR beta sequencing. The healthy donors served as controls matched for age and sex. Bulk CD8+ and CD4+ T cells were purified by magnetic negative isolation, whereas CD8+ TEMRA cells were enriched by FACS. Blood was drawn into EDTA tubes, processed within 24 hours, and PBMCs were isolated by density gradient centrifugation. PBMCs destined for TCR sequencing were cryopreserved in liquid nitrogen and later thawed in a 37 °C water bath. The sorted or isolated CD4+, CD8+ and CD8+ TEMRA cells reached a purity of at least 90%. RNA was extracted using the RNeasy kit, and roughly 0.5 to 1 ug of the RNA was reverse transcribed with random hexamers. TCR beta CDR3 regions were amplified with the immunoSEQ multiplex PCR assay covering 54 Vbeta and 13 Jbeta segments. Bias from PCR amplification was corrected by using a synthetic template baseline for primer optimization and for computational correction. The paper's data handling went like this. Reads were annotated to V, D and J genes per IMGT and analyzed with immunoSEQ Analyzer, keeping only productive sequences. Clonality was computed as one minus Shannon entropy normalized by log2 of the number of productive unique sequences. Public and private clones were assessed among the 100 most prevalent clones of each patient and control. Clones were defined as Susac-specific if absent from the healthy and MS cohorts, from 1052 published viral clones and from other ImmuneACCESS disease sequences. TCRdb cleaned the public reads at Q25 with fastp, built clones with MiXCR and kept in-frame beta chains. For every CDR3 protein sequence, its rows merge into one entry that carries the most common genes and DNA. The V and J calls, along with clone size, are taken from TCRdb and not from the paper's own processing. The sample includes 120,000 or so distinct CDR3 sequences, with around 94% observed a single time. Approximately 0.089% of the sample comes from the top ten.

This entry belongs to a study of CD8 T cells in Susac syndrome (dated by TCRdb to between 2017 and 2020). Broadly, across the study: The study used repertoire sequencing to test whether antigen drove CD8+ T cell activation and differentiation in Susac syndrome. The full study reports these points: The number of individuals in the TCR sequencing and HLA analysis was recognized as being relatively small.

Trimming accounts for 5 bases at V and 6 bases at J, while the number of junction bases matched to no gene is 15. From the germline V gene, CDR1 is MDHEN and CDR2 is SYDVKM. The CDR3 goes from the cysteine to the phenylalanine over 17 residues. Only the CDR3 part of the read is kept: 51 bases, read in frame from the first base. Sequences were obtained from CD4+ T cells from PBMCs. The sequence derives from a human donor in good health. The V gene is TRBV28 and the J gene is TRBJ2-7, and 11 bases in between align with TRBD2. Here is the DNA: TGTGCCAGCAGTCCCAGACTAGCGGGGCGACAGATCCGCGAGCAGTACTTC. This translates into CASSPRLAGRQIREQYF.